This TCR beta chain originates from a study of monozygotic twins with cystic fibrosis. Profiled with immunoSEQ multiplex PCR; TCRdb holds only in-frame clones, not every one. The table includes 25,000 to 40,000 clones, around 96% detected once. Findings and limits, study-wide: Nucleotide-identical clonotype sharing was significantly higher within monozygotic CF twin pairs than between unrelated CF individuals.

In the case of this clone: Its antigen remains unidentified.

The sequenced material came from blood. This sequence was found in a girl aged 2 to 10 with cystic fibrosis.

CDR3: CASSFKGSEAFF. CDR3 bases: TGTGCCAGCAGCTTTAAAGGATCCGAAGCTTTCTTT. J is TRBJ1-1 and V is TRBV5-4; D is ambiguous. The V end was cut by 2 bases, the J end by 8 bases, with 10 bases between. Germline V lookup: CDR1 SGHNT, CDR2 YYREEE (reference sequence). The length of the CDR3 is 12 residues. Full variable domain (rest looked up from reference TRBV5-4 and TRBJ1-1): ETGVTQSPTHLIKTRGQQVTLRCSSQSGHNTVSWYQQALGQGPQFIFQYYREEENGRGNFPPRFSGLQFPNYSSELNVNALELDDSALYLCASSFKGSEAFFGQGTRLTVV.